The next 3 T cell receptor beta chains were all read from a single sample in a study of vaccination effects on CD4 cells after COVID-19. These TCRs are of unknown antigen specificity. Profiled with immunoSEQ multiplex PCR; TCRdb holds only in-frame clones, not every one. The sample shows tens of thousands of clones, 70% to 85% of them seen only once. Isolation of CD4+ T cells took place after approximately ten days of culture. Participants completed two doses of the BNT162b2 or mRNA-1273 vaccine. The input for sequencing was CD4+ T cells from PBMCs cultured without peptide, taken after COVID-19 vaccination. The receptors were sampled from a human donor who received a COVID-19 vaccine.

The chain links TRBV18 to TRBJ1-2, with D possibly matching TRBD1 (5 bases). V lost 5 bases and J lost 3, with 13 bases in between. This CDR3 has 14 residues. Germline V gene sequence: CDR1 KGHSH, CDR2 LQKENI. The CDR3 loop reads CASSGRGVDYGYTF. The CDR3 region has the DNA TGTGCCAGCTCAGGACGAGGGGTGGACTATGGCTACACCTTC.

The chain combines TRBV5-1 with TRBJ2-2; D remains unclear. Germline V lookup: CDR1 SGHRS, CDR2 YFSETQ. The CDR3 spans 15 residues. V lost 7 bases, J lost 3 bases, and 16 bases lay in between. CDR3 DNA: TGCGCCAGCGTACCGGCTGGGGTTGACACCGGGGAGCTGTTTTTT. This codes for CASVPAGVDTGELFF. The full variable domain, its missing parts supplied by reference TRBV5-1 and TRBJ2-2, is KAGVTQTPRYLIKTRGQQVTLSCSPISGHRSVSWYQQTPGQGLQFLFEYFSETQRNKGNFPGRFSGRQFSNSRSEMNVSTLELGDSALYLCASVPAGVDTGELFFGEGSRLTVL.

The V and J genes are TRBV5-1 and TRBJ2-6; no definite D call. CDR1 and CDR2 from the germline V gene are SGHRS and YFSETQ. Deletions cut 0 bases from V and 0 bases from J, with 4 bases between. This CDR3 comprises 15 residues. CDR3 amino acids: CASSLGVSGANVLTF. CDR3 bases: TGCGCCAGCAGCTTGGGGGTCTCTGGGGCCAACGTCCTGACTTTC.